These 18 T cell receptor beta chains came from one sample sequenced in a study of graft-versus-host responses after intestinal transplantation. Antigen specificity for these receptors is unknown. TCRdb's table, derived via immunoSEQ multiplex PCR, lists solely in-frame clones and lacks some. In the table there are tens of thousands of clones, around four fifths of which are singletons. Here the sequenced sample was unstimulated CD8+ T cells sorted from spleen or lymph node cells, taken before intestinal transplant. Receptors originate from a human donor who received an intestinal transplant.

The CDR3 bases are TGTGCCAGCAGCTCCGGGACTAGCCCCACCTCCTACGAGCAGTACTTC. Encoded protein: CASSSGTSPTSYEQYF. This rearrangement joins TRBV28 to TRBJ2-7; 9 nucleotides agree with TRBD2. There are 16 residues in the CDR3. The V and J ends lost 6 bases and 0 bases, in that order; junction bases with no gene match: 9. The germline V gene has CDR1 MDHEN and CDR2 SYDVKM.

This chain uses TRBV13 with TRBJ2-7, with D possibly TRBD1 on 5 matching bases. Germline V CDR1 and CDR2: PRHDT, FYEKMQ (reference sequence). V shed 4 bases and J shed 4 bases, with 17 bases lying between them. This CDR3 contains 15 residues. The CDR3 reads CASSYRTLIDYEQYF. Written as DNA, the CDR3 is TGTGCCAGCAGCTACAGGACCCTTATTGATTACGAGCAGTACTTC.

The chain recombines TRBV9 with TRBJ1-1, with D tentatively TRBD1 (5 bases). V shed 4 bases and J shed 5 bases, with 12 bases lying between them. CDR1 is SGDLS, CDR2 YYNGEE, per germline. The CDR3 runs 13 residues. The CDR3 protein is CASSPLGETEAFF. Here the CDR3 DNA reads TGTGCCAGCAGCCCCCTGGGGGAAACTGAAGCTTTCTTT.

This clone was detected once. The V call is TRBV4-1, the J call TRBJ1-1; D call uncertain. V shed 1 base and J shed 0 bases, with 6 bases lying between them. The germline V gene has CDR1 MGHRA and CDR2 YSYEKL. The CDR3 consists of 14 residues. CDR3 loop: CASSQAGMNTEAFF. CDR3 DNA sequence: TGCGCCAGCAGCCAAGCGGGAATGAACACTGAAGCTTTCTTT.

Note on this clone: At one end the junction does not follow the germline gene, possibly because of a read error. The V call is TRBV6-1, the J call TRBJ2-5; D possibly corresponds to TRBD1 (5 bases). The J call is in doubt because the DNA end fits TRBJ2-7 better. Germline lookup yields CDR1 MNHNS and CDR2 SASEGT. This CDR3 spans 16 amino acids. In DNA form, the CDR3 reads TGTGCCAGCAGCGAAGGACATGGGGCGAGTGGCTACGAGCAGTACTTC. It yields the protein CASSEGHGASGYEQYF.

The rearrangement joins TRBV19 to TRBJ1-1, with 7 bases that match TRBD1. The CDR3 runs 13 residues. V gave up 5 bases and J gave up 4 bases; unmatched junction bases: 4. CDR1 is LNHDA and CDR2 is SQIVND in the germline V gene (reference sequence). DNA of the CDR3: TGTGCCAGTAGTTCGACAGGGATCACTGAAGCTTTCTTT. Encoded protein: CASSSTGITEAFF.

CDR3 DNA sequence: TGTGCCACCAGCAGCGGACTAGCGTACGCCTACGAGCAGTACTTC. This translates into CATSSGLAYAYEQYF. The chain joins TRBV15 to TRBJ2-7; 9 bases align to TRBD2. CDR3 length: 15 amino acids. Germline lookup yields CDR1 LNHNV and CDR2 YYDKDF (reference sequence). Germline trimming cut 3 bases from V and 2 bases from J; bases unmatched to any gene: 5.

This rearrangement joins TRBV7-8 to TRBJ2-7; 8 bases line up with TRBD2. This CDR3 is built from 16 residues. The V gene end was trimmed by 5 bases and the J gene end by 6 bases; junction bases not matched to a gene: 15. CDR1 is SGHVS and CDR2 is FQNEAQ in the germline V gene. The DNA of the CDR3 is TGTGCCAGCAGCCCCCGCCGTGGAGCGGGAGTGGGCGAGCAGTACTTC. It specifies CASSPRRGAGVGEQYF.

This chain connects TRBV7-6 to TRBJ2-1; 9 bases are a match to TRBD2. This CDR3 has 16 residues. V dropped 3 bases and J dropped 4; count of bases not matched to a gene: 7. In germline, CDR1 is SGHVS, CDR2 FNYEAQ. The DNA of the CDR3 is TGTGCCAGCAGCTTCAGGGCGGGGGGGCCGTACAATGAGCAGTTCTTC. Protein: CASSFRAGGPYNEQFF.

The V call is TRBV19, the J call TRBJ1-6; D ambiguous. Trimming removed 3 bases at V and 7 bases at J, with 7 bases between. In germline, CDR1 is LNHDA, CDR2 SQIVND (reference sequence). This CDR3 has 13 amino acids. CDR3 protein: CASSITQNSPLHF. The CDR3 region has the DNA TGTGCCAGTAGTATCACCCAGAATTCACCCCTCCACTTT.

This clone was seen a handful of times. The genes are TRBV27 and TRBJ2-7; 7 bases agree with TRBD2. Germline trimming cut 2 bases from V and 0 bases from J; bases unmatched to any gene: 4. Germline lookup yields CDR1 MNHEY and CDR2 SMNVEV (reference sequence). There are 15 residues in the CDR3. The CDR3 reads CASSLSGVSSYEQYF. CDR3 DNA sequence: TGTGCCAGCAGTTTAAGCGGGGTGAGCTCCTACGAGCAGTACTTC.

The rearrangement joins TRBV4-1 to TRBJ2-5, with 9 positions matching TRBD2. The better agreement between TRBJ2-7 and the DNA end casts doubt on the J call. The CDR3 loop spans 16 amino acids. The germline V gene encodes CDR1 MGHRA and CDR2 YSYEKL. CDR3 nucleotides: TGCGCCAGCAGCCAAACCACTAGGGGCGGGGGGGCCGAGCAGTACTTC. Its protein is CASSQTTRGGGAEQYF.

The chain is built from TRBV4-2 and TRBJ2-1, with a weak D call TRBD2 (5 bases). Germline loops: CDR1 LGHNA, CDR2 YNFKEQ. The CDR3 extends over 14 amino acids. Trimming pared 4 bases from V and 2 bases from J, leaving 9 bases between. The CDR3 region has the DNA TGTGCCAGCAGCCCGGACTGGACCTACAATGAGCAGTTCTTC. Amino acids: CASSPDWTYNEQFF.

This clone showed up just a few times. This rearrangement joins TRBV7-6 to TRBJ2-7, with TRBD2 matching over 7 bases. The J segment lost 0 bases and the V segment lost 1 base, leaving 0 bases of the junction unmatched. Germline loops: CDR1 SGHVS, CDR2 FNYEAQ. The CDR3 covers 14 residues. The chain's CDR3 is CASSLGGGSYEQYF. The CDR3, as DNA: TGTGCCAGCAGCTTAGGGGGGGGCTCCTACGAGCAGTACTTC.

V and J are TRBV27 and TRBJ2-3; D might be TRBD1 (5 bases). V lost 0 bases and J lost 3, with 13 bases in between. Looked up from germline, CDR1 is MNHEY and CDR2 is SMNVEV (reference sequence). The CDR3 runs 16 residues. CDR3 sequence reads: CASSLSKGFGTDTQYF. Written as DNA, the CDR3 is TGTGCCAGCAGTTTATCTAAGGGGTTCGGAACAGATACGCAGTATTTT.

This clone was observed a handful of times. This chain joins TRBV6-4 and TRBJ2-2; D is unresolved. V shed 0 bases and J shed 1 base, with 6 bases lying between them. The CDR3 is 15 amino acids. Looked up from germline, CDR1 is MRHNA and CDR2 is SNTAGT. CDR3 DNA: TGTGCCAGCAGTGACTCGATACAGAACACCGGGGAGCTGTTTTTT. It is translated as CASSDSIQNTGELFF.

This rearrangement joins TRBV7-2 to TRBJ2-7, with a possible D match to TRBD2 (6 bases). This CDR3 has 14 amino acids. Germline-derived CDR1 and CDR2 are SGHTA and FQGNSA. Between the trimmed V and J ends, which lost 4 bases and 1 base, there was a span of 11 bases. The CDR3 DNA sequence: TGTGCCAGCAGCTCCATGACTAGTTCCTACGAGCAGTACTTC. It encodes CASSSMTSSYEQYF.

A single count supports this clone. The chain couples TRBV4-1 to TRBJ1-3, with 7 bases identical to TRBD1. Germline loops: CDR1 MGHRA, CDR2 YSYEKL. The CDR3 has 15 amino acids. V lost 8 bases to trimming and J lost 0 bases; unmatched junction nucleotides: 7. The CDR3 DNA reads TGCGCCAGCGCCGGACAGGCGAGCTCTGGAAACACCATATATTTT. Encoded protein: CASAGQASSGNTIYF.